The rows below give T cell receptor beta chains drawn from one sample of a study of blood T cell repertoires in COVID-19. Only in-frame clones appear in the TCRdb table, and some are missing; sequencing was by immunoSEQ multiplex PCR. The repertoire holds roughly 250,000 clones, about 90% seen once, with more than 6% in the top ten. Sequencing was performed on peripheral blood. These receptors came from a man aged 55 to 70 who had recovered from COVID-19. The CDR3 runs from the conserved cysteine through the conserved F or W. Each record gives: D gene, clone size, V gene, J gene, CDR3 DNA, CDR3 protein. The D gene is left open where the match is weak. Clone sizes are given selectively: once, few, many, or a class where the clone is expanded.

d_gene: .
abundance: .
v_gene: TRBV4-2
j_gene: TRBJ1-3
CDR3nt: TGTGCCAGCAGCCAAGTCCCCCCGGGACACTGGACGGGAAACACCATATATTTT
CDR3aa: CASSQVPPGHWTGNTIYF

d_gene: TRBD2
abundance: .
v_gene: TRBV2
j_gene: TRBJ2-3
CDR3nt: TGTGCCAGCGGGGGACTAGCGGGGACAGATACGCAGTATTTT
CDR3aa: CASGGLAGTDTQYF

d_gene: .
abundance: .
v_gene: TRBV11-2
j_gene: TRBJ2-5
CDR3nt: TGTGCCAGCAGCCAGGTGGAGACCCAGTACTTC
CDR3aa: CASSQVETQYF

d_gene: .
abundance: .
v_gene: TRBV6-5
j_gene: TRBJ2-1
CDR3nt: TGTGCCAGCTTGCGGGGGCGCTTCTCCGAGCAGTTCTTC
CDR3aa: CASLRGRFSEQFF

d_gene: .
abundance: few
v_gene: TRBV5-1
j_gene: TRBJ1-2
CDR3nt: TGCGCCAGCAGCCCGACGACTAGAATGGGGGGCTACACCTTC
CDR3aa: CASSPTTRMGGYTF

d_gene: .
abundance: .
v_gene: TRBV7-9
j_gene: TRBJ2-1
CDR3nt: TGTGCCAGCAGCTTAGACAGGGTTGATGAGCAGTTCTTC
CDR3aa: CASSLDRVDEQFF

d_gene: .
abundance: once
v_gene: TRBV5-1
j_gene: TRBJ1-4
CDR3nt: TGCGCCAGCAGCTACCTTGGAGGGCAGGTTGCGGAAAAACTGTTTTTT
CDR3aa: CASSYLGGQVAEKLFF

d_gene: .
abundance: .
v_gene: TRBV20-1
j_gene: TRBJ1-1
CDR3nt: TGCAGTGCTAGTAGAAGGACCGGACTTGAAGCTTTCTTT
CDR3aa: CSASRRTGLEAFF

d_gene: TRBD1
abundance: .
v_gene: TRBV9
j_gene: TRBJ1-2
CDR3nt: TGTGCCAGCAGCGAGACAGGGCATGGCTACACCTTC
CDR3aa: CASSETGHGYTF

d_gene: TRBD1
abundance: .
v_gene: TRBV2
j_gene: TRBJ1-1
CDR3nt: TGTGCCAGCAGTGAAGTGACAGGGGGCTGGACTGAAGCTTTCTTT
CDR3aa: CASSEVTGGWTEAFF

d_gene: TRBD1
abundance: .
v_gene: TRBV10-2
j_gene: TRBJ2-7
CDR3nt: TGCGCCAGCAGATCAGGGGGCTGGTCCTACGAGCAGTACTTC
CDR3aa: CASRSGGWSYEQYF

d_gene: TRBD1
abundance: few
v_gene: TRBV6-5
j_gene: TRBJ1-2
CDR3nt: TGTGCCAGCAGCGGACAGGCGAGAAACTATGGCTACACCTTC
CDR3aa: CASSGQARNYGYTF

d_gene: .
abundance: .
v_gene: TRBV27
j_gene: TRBJ1-5
CDR3nt: TGTGCCAGCAGCCCTCTTGGGGGGGCCAATCAGCCCCAGCATTTT
CDR3aa: CASSPLGGANQPQHF

d_gene: .
abundance: .
v_gene: TRBV12-3/TRBV12-4
j_gene: TRBJ1-1
CDR3nt: TGTGCCAGCAGTTTTTCAGGGAACACTGAAGCTTTCTTT
CDR3aa: CASSFSGNTEAFF

d_gene: .
abundance: .
v_gene: TRBV7-9
j_gene: TRBJ2-3
CDR3nt: TGTGCCAGCAGCTCTCCTCGCGGGGTCACAGATACGCAGTATTTT
CDR3aa: CASSSPRGVTDTQYF

d_gene: TRBD1
abundance: once
v_gene: TRBV30
j_gene: TRBJ2-5
CDR3nt: TGTGCCTGGAGTGTACAGGGGCCCACAAAAGAGACCCAGTACTTC
CDR3aa: CAWSVQGPTKETQYF

d_gene: .
abundance: .
v_gene: TRBV9
j_gene: TRBJ1-2
CDR3nt: TGTGCCAGCAGCGTTACCGGGAACCAACGCGGCTACACCTTC
CDR3aa: CASSVTGNQRGYTF

d_gene: .
abundance: .
v_gene: TRBV6-5
j_gene: TRBJ2-3
CDR3nt: TGTGCCAGCAGTTCTGCCGTTGGGGGGATGCAGTATTTT
CDR3aa: CASSSAVGGMQYF

d_gene: TRBD2
abundance: .
v_gene: TRBV18
j_gene: TRBJ2-3
CDR3nt: TGTGCCAGCTCACCAATCCCTAGCGGGGGCCCCTCAACGCAGTATTTT
CDR3aa: CASSPIPSGGPSTQYF

d_gene: TRBD1
abundance: .
v_gene: TRBV28
j_gene: TRBJ2-1
CDR3nt: TGTGCCAGCAGAACTTACAGGGGTAGGGTCTACAATGAGCAGTTCTTC
CDR3aa: CASRTYRGRVYNEQFF

d_gene: TRBD1
abundance: .
v_gene: TRBV6-5
j_gene: TRBJ1-5
CDR3nt: TGTGCCAGCAGCCAACAGGGGGGACAGCCCCAGCATTTT
CDR3aa: CASSQQGGQPQHF

d_gene: TRBD2
abundance: .
v_gene: TRBV24-1
j_gene: TRBJ2-3
CDR3nt: TGTGCCACCAGTGATCGCGGGACTAGCGGGGGATACACAGATACGCAGTATTTT
CDR3aa: CATSDRGTSGGYTDTQYF

d_gene: .
abundance: .
v_gene: TRBV5-1
j_gene: TRBJ2-3
CDR3nt: TGCGCCAGCAGTCCCCCAGGGGATACGCAGTATTTT
CDR3aa: CASSPPGDTQYF

d_gene: .
abundance: .
v_gene: TRBV18
j_gene: TRBJ1-1
CDR3nt: TGTGCCAGCTCACCAGAAAACAGGAACACTGAAGCTTTCTTT
CDR3aa: CASSPENRNTEAFF

d_gene: .
abundance: few
v_gene: TRBV27
j_gene: TRBJ1-3
CDR3nt: TGTGCCAGCAGTTTAATCCCCCCGACAGGCCCATCTGGAAACACCATATATTTT
CDR3aa: CASSLIPPTGPSGNTIYF

d_gene: TRBD1
abundance: .
v_gene: TRBV5-1
j_gene: TRBJ2-2
CDR3nt: TGCGCCAGCAGCTTCTCTCCAGGACAGGGGACCGGGGAGCTGTTTTTT
CDR3aa: CASSFSPGQGTGELFF

d_gene: TRBD2
abundance: .
v_gene: TRBV6-5
j_gene: TRBJ2-3
CDR3nt: TGTGCCAGCAAAGCGGGGGGAACAGATACGCAGTATTTT
CDR3aa: CASKAGGTDTQYF

d_gene: .
abundance: .
v_gene: TRBV7-9
j_gene: TRBJ1-1
CDR3nt: TGTGCCAGCAGCTTAGTAGGCGGGAACGCTGAAGCTTTCTTT
CDR3aa: CASSLVGGNAEAFF

d_gene: .
abundance: .
v_gene: TRBV12-3/TRBV12-4
j_gene: TRBJ1-1
CDR3nt: TGTGCCAGCAGTTTGAGTAGTAGAACTTTCTTT
CDR3aa: CASSLSSRTFF

d_gene: .
abundance: few
v_gene: TRBV29-1
j_gene: TRBJ1-2
CDR3nt: TGCAGCGTTAAGACAACCACCTATGGCTACACCTTC
CDR3aa: CSVKTTTYGYTF

d_gene: .
abundance: .
v_gene: TRBV15
j_gene: TRBJ2-3
CDR3nt: TGTGCCACCAGCGAGGGACTTCAGACAGATACGCAGTATTTT
CDR3aa: CATSEGLQTDTQYF

d_gene: TRBD1
abundance: .
v_gene: TRBV6-5
j_gene: TRBJ2-7
CDR3nt: TGTGCCAGCAGTCGCGGACAGGGCTTTAACGAGCAGTACTTC
CDR3aa: CASSRGQGFNEQYF

d_gene: .
abundance: .
v_gene: TRBV11-3
j_gene: TRBJ1-1
CDR3nt: TGTGCCAGCAGCGCCCGGGAGGGAAGGACTGCTGAAGCTTTCTTT
CDR3aa: CASSAREGRTAEAFF

d_gene: TRBD1
abundance: .
v_gene: TRBV11-2
j_gene: TRBJ2-7
CDR3nt: TGTGCCAGCAGGGGACAGGACTACGAGCAGTACTTC
CDR3aa: CASRGQDYEQYF

d_gene: TRBD1
abundance: .
v_gene: TRBV5-1
j_gene: TRBJ2-3
CDR3nt: TGCGCCAGCAGCTTGGCCGGGACAGTAGGCACAGATACGCAGTATTTT
CDR3aa: CASSLAGTVGTDTQYF

d_gene: .
abundance: .
v_gene: TRBV2
j_gene: TRBJ1-4
CDR3nt: TGTGCCAGCAGAGGACAGACAACTAATGAAAAACTGTTTTTT
CDR3aa: CASRGQTTNEKLFF

d_gene: TRBD1
abundance: .
v_gene: TRBV4-1
j_gene: TRBJ2-7
CDR3nt: TGCGCCAGCAGCCAAGAGGGACAGGGAGGATTCTACGAGCAGTACTTC
CDR3aa: CASSQEGQGGFYEQYF

d_gene: TRBD1
abundance: .
v_gene: TRBV12-3/TRBV12-4
j_gene: TRBJ1-1
CDR3nt: TGTGCCAGCAGACTAGACAGGGGGTGGACTTTCTTT
CDR3aa: CASRLDRGWTFF

d_gene: .
abundance: .
v_gene: TRBV27
j_gene: TRBJ2-7
CDR3nt: TGTGCCAGCAGGGGGATGGAGGGTGGAACCTACGAGCAGTACTTC
CDR3aa: CASRGMEGGTYEQYF

d_gene: .
abundance: .
v_gene: TRBV27
j_gene: TRBJ2-5
CDR3nt: TGTGCCAGCAGCCCTTTCCCGAGGTGGGAGACCCAGTACTTC
CDR3aa: CASSPFPRWETQYF

d_gene: .
abundance: .
v_gene: TRBV5-6
j_gene: TRBJ1-1
CDR3nt: TGTGCCAGCAGCTTGTTCGACAGGAACACTGAAGCTTTCTTT
CDR3aa: CASSLFDRNTEAFF

d_gene: .
abundance: once
v_gene: TRBV6-5
j_gene: TRBJ1-1
CDR3nt: TGTGCCAGCAGTTACTCCCCGACTTACGACACTGAAGCTTTCTTT
CDR3aa: CASSYSPTYDTEAFF

d_gene: .
abundance: .
v_gene: TRBV10-2
j_gene: TRBJ2-1
CDR3nt: TGCGCCAGCAGGGGGGGTCCTCCGAGCTCCTACAATGAGCAGTTCTTC
CDR3aa: CASRGGPPSSYNEQFF

d_gene: .
abundance: .
v_gene: TRBV13
j_gene: TRBJ1-3
CDR3nt: TGTGCCAGCAGCGTACGGACAAGGGGAAACACCATATATTTT
CDR3aa: CASSVRTRGNTIYF

d_gene: TRBD1
abundance: .
v_gene: TRBV30
j_gene: TRBJ1-1
CDR3nt: TGTGCCTGGAGTCCCCGGACAGGATGGGGCACTGAAGCTTTCTTT
CDR3aa: CAWSPRTGWGTEAFF

d_gene: .
abundance: .
v_gene: TRBV5-8
j_gene: TRBJ1-5
CDR3nt: TGTGCCAGCAGCGTGAGCAGGGGCGTCGGCAATCAGCCCCAGCATTTT
CDR3aa: CASSVSRGVGNQPQHF

d_gene: TRBD1
abundance: .
v_gene: TRBV11-2
j_gene: TRBJ1-2
CDR3nt: TGTGCCAGCAGCTCACTCAGGGGGCTTCAAATTAACTATGGCTACACCTTC
CDR3aa: CASSSLRGLQINYGYTF

d_gene: .
abundance: .
v_gene: TRBV21-1
j_gene: TRBJ2-2
CDR3nt: TGTGCCCCTCTGGGGGAGCTGTTTTTT
CDR3aa: CAPLGELFF

d_gene: .
abundance: .
v_gene: TRBV9
j_gene: TRBJ1-6
CDR3nt: TGTGCCAGCAGCGTAGAATTGGACACCTTCTCCTATAATTCACCCCTCCACTTT
CDR3aa: CASSVELDTFSYNSPLHF

d_gene: .
abundance: few
v_gene: TRBV5-6
j_gene: TRBJ2-1
CDR3nt: TGTGCCAGCCCGGGACAATGGGAGCAGTTCTTC
CDR3aa: CASPGQWEQFF

d_gene: TRBD2
abundance: .
v_gene: TRBV6-5
j_gene: TRBJ2-1
CDR3nt: TGTGCCAGCAGTTACCTTCCAGCGGGGGGCTACAATGAGCAGTTCTTC
CDR3aa: CASSYLPAGGYNEQFF

d_gene: TRBD2
abundance: few
v_gene: TRBV7-2
j_gene: TRBJ2-3
CDR3nt: TGTGCCAGCGCCCTAGCGGGGGCCGGGGATACGCAGTATTTT
CDR3aa: CASALAGAGDTQYF

d_gene: TRBD1
abundance: .
v_gene: TRBV30
j_gene: TRBJ1-6
CDR3nt: TGTGCCTGGAGTTTGGGACAGTTTAATTCACCCCTCCACTTT
CDR3aa: CAWSLGQFNSPLHF

d_gene: TRBD1
abundance: .
v_gene: TRBV27
j_gene: TRBJ1-5
CDR3nt: TGTGCCAGCAGTTTAATAACAGGGGGGAATCAGCCCCAGCATTTT
CDR3aa: CASSLITGGNQPQHF

d_gene: TRBD1
abundance: .
v_gene: TRBV5-4
j_gene: TRBJ2-7
CDR3nt: TGTGCCAGCAGCATGGACAGGGTGAGCTCCTACGAGCAGTACTTC
CDR3aa: CASSMDRVSSYEQYF